A selection of T cell receptor beta chains follows, all from one sample in a study of T cells expressing NK-cell markers. TCRdb reprocessed the 5' RACE reads; each CDR3 protein has one entry and no DNA is given. Across 440,000 or so distinct CDR3 sequences, the top ten clones capture less than 7.5% of the sample. Sample: blood T cells: a sorted CD56 or NKG2C T cell subset, CD4+ or CD8+ T cells, or bulk PBMC T cells (not recorded which). These receptors were obtained from a woman between 18 and 70 years old in good health. Each CDR3 is given with its conserved first and last residue.

J gene	V gene	CDR3 protein
TRBJ1-5	TRBV20-1	CSARNFQGVNQPQHF
TRBJ2-7	TRBV13	CASSSLAGSYEQYF
TRBJ2-3	TRBV7-3	CASSSTPYTDTQYF
TRBJ1-6	TRBV11-2	CASSSWGNNSPLHF
TRBJ1-1	TRBV5-1	CASSLLGDTEAFF
TRBJ2-7	TRBV12-3/TRBV12-4	CASTETGGGLAKQYF
TRBJ2-1	TRBV11-2	CASSSSGRVNEQFF
TRBJ2-7	TRBV11-2	CASSPLRWDRYEQYF
TRBJ1-1	TRBV19	CASSIGGLRAFF
TRBJ2-5	TRBV20-1	CSAPSGGETQYF
TRBJ1-1	TRBV20-1	CSAREGSDTEAFF
TRBJ2-7	TRBV4-3	CASSQGVRTGNYEQYF
TRBJ2-1	TRBV7-2	CASSLRWGQDAYNEQFF
TRBJ1-6	TRBV30	CAWNDGVYNSPLHF
TRBJ1-4	TRBV27	CASRGYRDGREKLFF
TRBJ2-5	TRBV5-1	CASGLAAQETQYF
TRBJ1-4	TRBV7-9	CASSLVSEKLFF
TRBJ2-3	TRBV9	CASSETLAGGPWDTQYF
TRBJ1-5	TRBV7-2	CASSPPKGPGNQPQHF
TRBJ1-1	TRBV25-1	CASSGQPPLTEAFF
TRBJ2-1	TRBV28	CASSLAPDEQFF
TRBJ2-7	TRBV3-1	CASSQDLRVAYEQYF
TRBJ2-5	TRBV6-5	CASSSGLAGSLETQYF
TRBJ1-1	TRBV15	CATSRDGWETEAFF
TRBJ2-1	TRBV20-1	CSAHGGAAYNEQFF
TRBJ2-1	TRBV12-3/TRBV12-4	CASSARRSSYNEQFF
TRBJ2-4	TRBV10-2	CATDYQNIQYF
TRBJ1-6	TRBV27	CASSPRANSPLHF
TRBJ2-1	TRBV7-2	CASSPWTSRNEQFF
TRBJ2-2	TRBV9	CASSFGLAGHTGELFF
TRBJ2-7	TRBV5-1	CASSMDGSYEQYF
TRBJ2-7	TRBV20-1	CSAAGTSFYEQYF
TRBJ2-4	TRBV6-5	CASSYIGTSGKNIQYF
TRBJ1-2	TRBV20-1	CSARGGDSSYGYTF
TRBJ2-5	TRBV20-1	CSAPRQGRLETQYF
TRBJ2-1	TRBV5-1	CASGPGQGKANEQFF
TRBJ1-1	TRBV29-1	CSGATTRGWAEAFF
TRBJ2-7	TRBV28	CASRDVPREQYF
TRBJ2-1	TRBV20-1	CSAERSSGYNEQFF
TRBJ1-5	TRBV27	CASSSGLGRASNQPQHF
TRBJ2-2	TRBV18	CASSPPLSTGELFF
TRBJ2-2	TRBV11-2	CASSLEYTGELFF
TRBJ2-1	TRBV19	CASSIFGGAAYNEQFF
TRBJ2-2	TRBV20-1	CSANYPNTGELFF
TRBJ2-1	TRBV3-1	CASSQLWNNEQFF
TRBJ1-6	TRBV5-4	CATRLGGNSPLHF
TRBJ2-1	TRBV27	CASSFPGPTRANEQFF
TRBJ1-4	TRBV4-3	CASSQNPDGEKLFF
TRBJ2-1	TRBV25-1	CASSDLAGPSNEQFF
TRBJ2-5	TRBV6-2/TRBV6-3	CASSYPLSGGETQYF
TRBJ1-5	TRBV7-8	CASSLPRGANQPQHF
TRBJ2-1	TRBV10-3	CAISESGGQGSYNEQFF